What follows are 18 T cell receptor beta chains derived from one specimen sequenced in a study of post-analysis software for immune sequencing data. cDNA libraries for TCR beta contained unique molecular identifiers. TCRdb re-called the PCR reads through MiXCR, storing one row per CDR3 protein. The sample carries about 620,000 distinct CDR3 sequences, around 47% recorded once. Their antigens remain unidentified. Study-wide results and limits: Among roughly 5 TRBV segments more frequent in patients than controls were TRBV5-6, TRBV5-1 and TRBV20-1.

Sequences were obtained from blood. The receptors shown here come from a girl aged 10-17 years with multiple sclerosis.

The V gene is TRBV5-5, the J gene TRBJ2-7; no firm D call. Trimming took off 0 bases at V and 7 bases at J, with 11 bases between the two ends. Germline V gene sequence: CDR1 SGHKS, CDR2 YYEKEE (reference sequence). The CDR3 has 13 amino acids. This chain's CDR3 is CASSLDLMLEQYF. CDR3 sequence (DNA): TGTGCCAGCAGCTTGGACCTTATGCTTGAGCAGTACTTC.

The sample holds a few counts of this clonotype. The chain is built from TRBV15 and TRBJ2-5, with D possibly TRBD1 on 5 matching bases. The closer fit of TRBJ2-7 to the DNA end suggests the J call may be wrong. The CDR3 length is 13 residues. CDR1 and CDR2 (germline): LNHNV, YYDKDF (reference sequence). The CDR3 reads CATSRDRDYEQYF. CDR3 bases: TGTGCCACCAGCAGAGACAGGGACTACGAGCAGTACTTC.

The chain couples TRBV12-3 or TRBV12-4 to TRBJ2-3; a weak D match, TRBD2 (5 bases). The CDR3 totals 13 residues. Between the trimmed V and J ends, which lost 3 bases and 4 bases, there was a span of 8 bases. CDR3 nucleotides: TGTGCCAGCAGTTTGAAGAGGGCAGATACGCAGTATTTT. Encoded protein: CASSLKRADTQYF.

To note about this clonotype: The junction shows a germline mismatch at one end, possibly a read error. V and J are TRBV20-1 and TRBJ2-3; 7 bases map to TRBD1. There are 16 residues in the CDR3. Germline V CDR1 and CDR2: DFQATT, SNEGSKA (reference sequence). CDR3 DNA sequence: TGCGGTGCCCAAGGGAGTATGGGGACAGAGTCGGATACGCAGTATTTT. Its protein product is CGAQGSMGTESDTQYF.

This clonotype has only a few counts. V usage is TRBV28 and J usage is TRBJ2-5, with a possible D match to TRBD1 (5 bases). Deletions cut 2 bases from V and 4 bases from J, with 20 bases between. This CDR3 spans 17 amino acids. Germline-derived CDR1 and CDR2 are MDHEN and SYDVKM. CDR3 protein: CASSLKVGNIQGETQYF. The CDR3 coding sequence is TGTGCCAGCAGTTTAAAAGTAGGGAACATTCAGGGAGAGACCCAGTACTTC.

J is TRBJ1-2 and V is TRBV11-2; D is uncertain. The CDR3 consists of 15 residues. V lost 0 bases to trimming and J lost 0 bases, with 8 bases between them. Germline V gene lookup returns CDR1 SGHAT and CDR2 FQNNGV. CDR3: CASSLDMETNYGYTF. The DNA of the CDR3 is TGTGCCAGCAGCTTAGATATGGAGACTAACTATGGCTACACCTTC.

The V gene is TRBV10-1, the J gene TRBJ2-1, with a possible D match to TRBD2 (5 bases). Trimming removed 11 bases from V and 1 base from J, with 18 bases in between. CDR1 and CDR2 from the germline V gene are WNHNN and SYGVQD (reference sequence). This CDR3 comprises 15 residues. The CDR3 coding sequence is TGCGCCGGACGGCTAGCCAGCCTGTCCTACAATGAGCAGTTCTTC. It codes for CAGRLASLSYNEQFF.

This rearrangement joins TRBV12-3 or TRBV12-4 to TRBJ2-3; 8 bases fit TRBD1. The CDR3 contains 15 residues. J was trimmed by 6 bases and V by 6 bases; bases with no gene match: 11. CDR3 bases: TGTGCCAGCAGCCAGGGGGCGAAGAATGGGGATACGCAGTATTTT. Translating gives CASSQGAKNGDTQYF.

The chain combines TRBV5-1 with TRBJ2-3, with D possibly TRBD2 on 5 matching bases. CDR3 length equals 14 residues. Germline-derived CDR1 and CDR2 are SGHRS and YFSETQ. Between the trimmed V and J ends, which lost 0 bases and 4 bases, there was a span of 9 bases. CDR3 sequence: CASSLAGSSDTQYF. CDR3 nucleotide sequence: TGCGCCAGCAGCTTGGCGGGGTCTTCAGATACGCAGTATTTT.

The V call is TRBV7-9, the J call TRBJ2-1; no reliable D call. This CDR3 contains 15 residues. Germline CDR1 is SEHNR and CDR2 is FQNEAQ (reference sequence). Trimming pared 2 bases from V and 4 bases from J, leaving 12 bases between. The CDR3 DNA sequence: TGTGCCAGCAGCTTATCACGCTCCCTTTACAATGAGCAGTTCTTC. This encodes CASSLSRSLYNEQFF. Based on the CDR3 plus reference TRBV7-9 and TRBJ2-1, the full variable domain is DTGVSQNPRHKITKRGQNVTFRCDPISEHNRLYWYRQTLGQGPEFLTYFQNEAQLEKSRLLSDRFSAERPKGSFSTLEIQRTEQGDSAMYLCASSLSRSLYNEQFFGPGTRLTVL.

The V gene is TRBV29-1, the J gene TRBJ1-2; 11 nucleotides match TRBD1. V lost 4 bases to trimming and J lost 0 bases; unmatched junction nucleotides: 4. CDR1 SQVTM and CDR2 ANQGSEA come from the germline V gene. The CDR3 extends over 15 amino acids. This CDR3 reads CSVGLGQGANYGYTF. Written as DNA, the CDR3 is TGCAGCGTTGGACTGGGACAGGGGGCTAACTATGGCTACACCTTC.

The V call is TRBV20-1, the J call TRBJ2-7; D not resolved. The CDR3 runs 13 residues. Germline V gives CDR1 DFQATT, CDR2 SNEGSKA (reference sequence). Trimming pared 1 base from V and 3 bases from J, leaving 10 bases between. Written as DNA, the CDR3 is TGCAGTGCTAGAGGGACGGAGTACTACGAGCAGTACTTC. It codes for CSARGTEYYEQYF.

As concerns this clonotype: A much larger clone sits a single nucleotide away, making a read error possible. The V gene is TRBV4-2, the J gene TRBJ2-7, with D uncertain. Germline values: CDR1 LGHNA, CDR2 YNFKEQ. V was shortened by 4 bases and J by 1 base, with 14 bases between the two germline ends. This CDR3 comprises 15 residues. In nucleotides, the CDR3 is TGTGCCAGCAGCCGAGATGCCTATACTTCCTACGAGCAGTACTTC. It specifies CASSRDAYTSYEQYF.

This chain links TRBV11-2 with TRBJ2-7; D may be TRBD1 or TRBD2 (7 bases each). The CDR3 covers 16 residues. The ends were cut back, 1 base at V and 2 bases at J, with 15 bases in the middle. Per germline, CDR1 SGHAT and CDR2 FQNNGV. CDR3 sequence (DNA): TGTGCCAGCAGCTTAGGACCGACAGGGAGGGCCTACGAGCAGTACTTC. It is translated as CASSLGPTGRAYEQYF. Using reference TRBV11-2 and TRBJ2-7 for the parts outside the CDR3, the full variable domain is EAGVAQSPRYKIIEKRQSVAFWCNPISGHATLYWYQQILGQGPKLLIQFQNNGVVDDSQLPKDRFSAERLKGVDSTLKIQPAKLEDSAVYLCASSLGPTGRAYEQYFGPGTRLTVT.

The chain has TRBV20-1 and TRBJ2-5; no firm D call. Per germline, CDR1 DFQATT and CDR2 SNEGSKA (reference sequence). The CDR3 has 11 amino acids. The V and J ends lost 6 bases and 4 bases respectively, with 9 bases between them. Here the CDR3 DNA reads TGCAGTGCCCACCTAAGAGAGACCCAGTACTTC. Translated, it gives CSAHLRETQYF.

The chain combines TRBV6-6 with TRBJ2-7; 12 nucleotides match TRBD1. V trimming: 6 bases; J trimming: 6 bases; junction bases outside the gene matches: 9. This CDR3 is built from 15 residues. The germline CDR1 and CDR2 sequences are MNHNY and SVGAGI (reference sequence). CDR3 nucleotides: TGTGCCAGCAGCCGGGGACAGGGGGCGCGAACCGAGCAGTACTTC. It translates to CASSRGQGARTEQYF.

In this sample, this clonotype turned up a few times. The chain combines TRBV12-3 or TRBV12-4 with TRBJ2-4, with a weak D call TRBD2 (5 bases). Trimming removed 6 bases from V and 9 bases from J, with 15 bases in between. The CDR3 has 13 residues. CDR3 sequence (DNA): TGTGCCAGCAGCCGCGGGTCTTACGGCATTCAGTACTTC. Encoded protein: CASSRGSYGIQYF.

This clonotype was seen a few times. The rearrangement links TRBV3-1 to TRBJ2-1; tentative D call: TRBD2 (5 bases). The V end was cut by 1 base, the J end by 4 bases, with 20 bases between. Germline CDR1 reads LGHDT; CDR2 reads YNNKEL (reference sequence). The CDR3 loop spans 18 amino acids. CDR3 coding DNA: TGTGCCAGCAGCCAAGGGCCTCCCTGGAGCGGAGGATACAATGAGCAGTTCTTC. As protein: CASSQGPPWSGGYNEQFF.